The 27 T cell receptor beta chains below were found in one sample sequenced in a study of blood T cell repertoires in COVID-19. The assay was immunoSEQ multiplex PCR, and TCRdb's table has in-frame clones only and misses some. Found here are 140,000 or so clones, around 85% of them singletons; the top ten hold about 6.1%. The sequencing input was PBMCs or T cells enriched from blood (not recorded which). These receptors all stem from a woman aged 40 to 50 who had recovered from COVID-19.

The chain employs TRBV19 and TRBJ2-7, with TRBD1 matching over 7 bases. This CDR3 contains 15 residues. Trimming took 5 bases from V and 4 from J; bases not matched to a gene: 11. Germline V CDR1 and CDR2: LNHDA, SQIVND (reference sequence). CDR3 coding DNA: TGTGCCAGTAGTGGCCGGGACAGCATCAATTACGAGCAGTACTTC. Its protein product is CASSGRDSINYEQYF.

This clone was seen a few times. V gene TRBV7-9 combines with J gene TRBJ2-1, with 10 bases that match TRBD2. Germline V gene lookup returns CDR1 SEHNR and CDR2 FQNEAQ (reference sequence). The CDR3 length is 15 residues. The V and J ends lost 4 bases and 4 bases, in that order; junction bases with no gene match: 4. The CDR3 nucleotides read TGTGCCAGCAGCTGGAGCGGGAGGGATTACAATGAGCAGTTCTTC. Translating gives CASSWSGRDYNEQFF.

This clone has more than one count but fewer than ten. The chain joins TRBV9 to TRBJ1-5, with D unclear. Germline V gene data show CDR1 as SGDLS and CDR2 as YYNGEE. Trimming removed 6 bases from V and 3 bases from J, with 16 bases in between. This CDR3 region has 15 residues. The CDR3 spells CASTRGESHNQPQHF. CDR3 DNA sequence: TGTGCCAGCACCCGCGGAGAATCACACAATCAGCCCCAGCATTTT.

This clone showed up just a few times. V is TRBV5-6 and J is TRBJ1-6, with no clear D. This CDR3 contains 14 residues. V was cut by 0 bases and J by 9 bases, with 10 bases left in between. Germline lookup yields CDR1 SGHDT and CDR2 YYEEEE. CDR3 sequence (DNA): TGTGCCAGCAGCTTGGAAGAACCTACTTCACCCCTCCACTTT. Its translation: CASSLEEPTSPLHF.

The chain couples TRBV6-5 to TRBJ1-6; D unclear. Germline V gives CDR1 MNHEY, CDR2 SVGAGI. The CDR3 consists of 14 residues. Trimming removed 2 bases at V and 7 bases at J, with 9 bases between. The DNA of the CDR3 is TGTGCCAGCAGTTACCAAGCGACGAATTCACCCCTCCACTTT. Residues: CASSYQATNSPLHF.

V gene TRBV9 combines with J gene TRBJ2-7; D unclear. Germline V CDR1 and CDR2: SGDLS, YYNGEE. Trimming cost V 4 bases and J 3 bases, with 11 bases left between them. CDR3 size: 13 residues. The CDR3 sequence: CASSSGGHYEQYF. For the CDR3, the DNA is TGTGCCAGCAGCTCAGGTGGCCACTACGAGCAGTACTTC. Based on the CDR3 plus reference TRBV9 and TRBJ2-7, the full variable domain is DSGVTQTPKHLITATGQRVTLRCSPRSGDLSVYWYQQSLDQGLQFLIQYYNGEERAKGNILERFSAQQFPDLHSELNLSSLELGDSALYFCASSSGGHYEQYFGPGTRLTVT.

The chain links TRBV19 to TRBJ2-2, with D unresolved. Per germline, CDR1 LNHDA and CDR2 SQIVND (reference sequence). V lost 5 bases and J 8 bases, leaving 15 bases between the germline ends. There are 14 residues in the CDR3. The CDR3 protein is CASSYQAQRGELFF. CDR3 bases: TGTGCCAGTAGTTATCAAGCCCAACGGGGGGAGCTGTTTTTT.

V gene TRBV15 combines with J gene TRBJ2-3; D uncertain. Trimming stripped 0 bases from V and 3 bases from J, with 10 bases between. CDR3 size: 15 residues. The germline V gene has CDR1 LNHNV and CDR2 YYDKDF (reference sequence). In DNA, the CDR3 is TGTGCCACCAGCAGAGATTTACAGTTTACAGATACGCAGTATTTT. It encodes CATSRDLQFTDTQYF.

This clone occurred a few times. This sequence joins TRBV5-6 and TRBJ1-1, with TRBD1 matching 10 bases. This CDR3 has 16 amino acids. The germline V gene has CDR1 SGHDT and CDR2 YYEEEE. Germline trimming cut 4 bases from V and 4 bases from J; bases unmatched to any gene: 10. CDR3 sequence reads: CASSPGTGDGSTEAFF. The CDR3 DNA sequence: TGTGCCAGCAGCCCCGGGACAGGGGATGGATCCACTGAAGCTTTCTTT. Full variable domain (outside the CDR3, taken from reference TRBV5-6 and TRBJ1-1): DAGVTQSPTHLIKTRGQQVTLRCSPKSGHDTVSWYQQALGQGPQFIFQYYEEEERQRGNFPDRFSGHQFPNYSSELNVNALLLGDSALYLCASSPGTGDGSTEAFFGQGTRLTVV.

The rearrangement links TRBV27 to TRBJ1-1; 7 nucleotides line up with TRBD1. The CDR3 is 14 amino acids. J was trimmed by 11 bases and V by 3 bases; bases with no gene match: 12. Germline V gene data show CDR1 as MNHEY and CDR2 as SMNVEV (reference sequence). CDR3 protein: CASSFMTGRGEAFF. CDR3 DNA: TGTGCCAGCAGTTTTATGACAGGGAGAGGTGAGGCTTTCTTT.

This chain uses TRBV5-4 with TRBJ1-1; 9 bases are a match to TRBD1. The CDR3 length is 15 residues. The junction had 5 bases not matched to a gene; V was cut back by 3 bases and J by 2 bases. CDR1 and CDR2 (germline): SGHNT, YYREEE (reference sequence). CDR3: CASSSPGQGNTEAFF. The CDR3 DNA is TGTGCCAGCAGCTCCCCGGGACAGGGAAACACTGAAGCTTTCTTT.

This clone was seen a handful of times. V usage is TRBV19 and J usage is TRBJ1-2, with a possible D match to TRBD1 (5 bases). This CDR3 is built from 16 residues. V was pared by 4 bases and J by 0 bases, with 15 bases between. Germline assignment: CDR1 LNHDA and CDR2 SQIVND (reference sequence). The CDR3 nucleotides are TGTGCCAGTAGTAGAGCCTATTCGGGGGCTAACTATGGCTACACCTTC. It yields the protein CASSRAYSGANYGYTF.

This chain uses TRBV18 with TRBJ1-2; D possibly corresponds to TRBD1 (6 bases). There are 15 residues in the CDR3. Trimming stripped 1 base from V and 6 bases from J, with 15 bases between. Germline CDR1 KGHSH, CDR2 LQKENI. The CDR3 protein is CASSPQVAGANGYTF. CDR3 sequence (DNA): TGTGCCAGCTCACCACAGGTGGCAGGGGCTAATGGCTACACCTTC.

CDR3 sequence: CASSLTTGNEQFF. The CDR3 nucleotides are TGCGCCAGCAGCTTGACGACAGGCAATGAGCAGTTCTTC. The chain combines TRBV5-1 with TRBJ2-1, with D maybe TRBD1 (6 bases). Germline CDR1 is SGHRS and CDR2 is YFSETQ. V was clipped by 1 base and J by 6 bases, with 8 bases between them. CDR3 size: 13 residues.

The chain carries TRBV27 and TRBJ1-1; D not certain. CDR3 size: 14 residues. The germline CDR1 and CDR2 sequences are MNHEY and SMNVEV (reference sequence). Trimming left V 4 bases short and J 5 bases short, with 14 bases between. CDR3: CASSSQRSGTEAFF. DNA for the CDR3: TGTGCCAGCAGTTCCCAGCGGTCGGGGACTGAAGCTTTCTTT.

Remarks on this clone: Other DNA sequences in this specimen translate into the identical CDR3. This sequence joins TRBV30 and TRBJ2-7, with a tentative D call TRBD2 (6 bases). V lost 0 bases and J 4 bases, leaving 7 bases between the germline ends. The CDR3 is 12 amino acids. In germline, CDR1 is GTSNPN, CDR2 SVGIG (reference sequence). CDR3 nucleotides: TGTGCCTGGAGTGTACGGGGGTACGAGCAGTACTTC. It yields the protein CAWSVRGYEQYF. The whole variable domain, filled in from reference TRBV30 and TRBJ2-7, reads SQTIHQWPATLVQPVGSPLSLECTVEGTSNPNLYWYRQAAGRGLQLLFYSVGIGQISSEVPQNLSASRPQDRQFILSSKKLLLSDSGFYLCAWSVRGYEQYFGPGTRLTVT.

This clone has just a few counts. This chain uses TRBV7-9 with TRBJ1-4, with a weak D call TRBD1 (6 bases). CDR3 length: 15 amino acids. V was pared by 3 bases and J by 8 bases, with 16 bases between. The germline CDR1 and CDR2 sequences are SEHNR and FQNEAQ (reference sequence). As DNA, the CDR3 is TGTGCCAGCAGCTTCGCGGTAGGGGGTGGCGAAAAACTGTTTTTT. Its protein product is CASSFAVGGGEKLFF.

The CDR3 region is CASSPAGQKGGNTIYF. DNA of the CDR3: TGTGCCAGCAGTCCCGCCGGACAAAAGGGTGGAAACACCATATATTTT. This sequence joins TRBV27 and TRBJ1-3, with a tentative D call TRBD1 (5 bases). Germline CDR1 reads MNHEY; CDR2 reads SMNVEV (reference sequence). V was cut by 5 bases and J by 3 bases, with 17 bases left in between. The CDR3 consists of 16 residues.

The chain employs TRBV3-1 (or the pseudogene TRBV3-2) and TRBJ2-7, with D perhaps TRBD1 (5 bases). CDR1 and CDR2 from the germline V gene are LGHDT and YNNKEL (reference sequence). Deletions cut 0 bases from V and 2 bases from J, with 8 bases between. This CDR3 spans 14 amino acids. The CDR3 DNA is TGTGCCAGCAGCCAAGATCAGGGCCCCTACGAGCAGTACTTC. It codes for CASSQDQGPYEQYF.

The count of this clone is one. J is TRBJ2-3 and V is TRBV7-9; the D gene is possibly TRBD1 (6 bases). The V gene lost 5 bases and the J gene lost 3 bases, with 18 bases spanning the gap. Germline V gives CDR1 SEHNR, CDR2 FQNEAQ (reference sequence). The CDR3 length is 16 residues. The CDR3 region is CASSRTRGEVTDTQYF. The CDR3 nucleotides read TGTGCCAGCAGCCGAACCAGGGGCGAGGTAACAGATACGCAGTATTTT.

This rearrangement joins TRBV6-5 to TRBJ2-3, with TRBD2 matching over 9 bases. The CDR3 runs 15 residues. From germline, CDR1 is MNHEY and CDR2 SVGAGI. Germline trimming cut 5 bases from V and 1 base from J; bases unmatched to any gene: 4. The CDR3 nucleotides read TGTGCCAGCAGTACTACTAGCGGGCGCACAGATACGCAGTATTTT. Translated: CASSTTSGRTDTQYF.

The chain employs TRBV9 and TRBJ2-1; TRBD1 is a possible D gene (6 bases). The CDR3 runs to 17 residues. The germline V gene encodes CDR1 SGDLS and CDR2 YYNGEE. Trimming removed 0 bases from V and 4 bases from J, with 17 bases in between. CDR3 in DNA: TGTGCCAGCAGCGTAGCTCAGCAGGGGACCTTTTACAATGAGCAGTTCTTC. It encodes CASSVAQQGTFYNEQFF.

V and J are TRBV28 and TRBJ1-4; the D is unclear. Germline V gene data show CDR1 as MDHEN and CDR2 as SYDVKM. Trimming left V 7 bases short and J 2 bases short, with 14 bases between. The CDR3 runs to 15 residues. Here the CDR3 DNA reads TGTGCCAGCACCCCCGCAGGTGGCACTAATGAAAAACTGTTTTTT. Translated: CASTPAGGTNEKLFF.

The CDR3 DNA sequence: TGCGCCAGCAGCTTGGCCGGGACAGGGTTGGTCATGGGACTAGCGGGTGTGTACGAGCAGTACTTC. Protein: CASSLAGTGLVMGLAGVYEQYF. The rearrangement joins TRBV5-1 to TRBJ2-7, with 12 bases identical to TRBD2. CDR3 length: 22 amino acids. The V segment lost 0 bases and the J segment 4 bases; nucleotides outside the gene matches: 23. The germline V gene has CDR1 SGHRS and CDR2 YFSETQ.

This clone was seen a single time. A clone one base away is much larger, so this may be a read error. V usage is TRBV28 and J usage is TRBJ1-4; a weak D match, TRBD1 (5 bases). Trimming shortened V by 5 bases and J by 2 bases, and 9 bases separated the two germline ends. CDR3 size: 14 residues. Germline V gene data show CDR1 as MDHEN and CDR2 as SYDVKM. CDR3 sequence: CASSDRGTNEKLFF. The CDR3, as DNA: TGTGCCAGCAGTGACCGGGGGACTAATGAAAAACTGTTTTTT.

The chain is built from TRBV2 and TRBJ1-3, with D uncertain. Germline CDR1 reads SNHLY; CDR2 reads FYNNEI. The CDR3 has 18 residues. V lost 2 bases to trimming and J lost 3 bases, with 20 bases between them. CDR3 DNA sequence: TGTGCCAGCAGTGAAACCCAGGTCCGCCCAGGTGATGGAAACACCATATATTTT. This gives the protein CASSETQVRPGDGNTIYF.

The chain links TRBV19 to TRBJ1-5; a weak D match, TRBD1 (5 bases). V lost 7 bases to trimming and J lost 2 bases, with 21 bases between them. This CDR3 contains 17 residues. Germline V gene data show CDR1 as LNHDA and CDR2 as SQIVND (reference sequence). The CDR3: CASTDLGGRGRNQPQHF. CDR3 coding DNA: TGTGCCAGTACCGATTTGGGGGGAAGAGGGCGCAATCAGCCCCAGCATTTT. Supplemented by reference TRBV19 and TRBJ1-5, the full variable domain reads DGGITQSPKYLFRKEGQNVTLSCEQNLNHDAMYWYRQDPGQGLRLIYYSQIVNDFQKGDIAEGYSVSREKKESFPLTVTSAQKNPTAFYLCASTDLGGRGRNQPQHFGDGTRLSIL.